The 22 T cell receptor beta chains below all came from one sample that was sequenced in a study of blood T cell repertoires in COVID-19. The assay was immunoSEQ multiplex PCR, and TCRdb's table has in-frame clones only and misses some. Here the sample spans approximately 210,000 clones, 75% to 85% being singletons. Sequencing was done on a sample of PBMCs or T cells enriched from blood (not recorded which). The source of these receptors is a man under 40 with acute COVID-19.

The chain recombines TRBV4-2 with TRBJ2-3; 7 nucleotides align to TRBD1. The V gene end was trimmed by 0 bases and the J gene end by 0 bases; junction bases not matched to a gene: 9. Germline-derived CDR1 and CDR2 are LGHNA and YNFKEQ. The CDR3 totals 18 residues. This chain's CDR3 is CASSQDRKTGASTDTQYF. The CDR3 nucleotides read TGTGCCAGCAGCCAAGATAGAAAAACAGGGGCTAGCACAGATACGCAGTATTTT.

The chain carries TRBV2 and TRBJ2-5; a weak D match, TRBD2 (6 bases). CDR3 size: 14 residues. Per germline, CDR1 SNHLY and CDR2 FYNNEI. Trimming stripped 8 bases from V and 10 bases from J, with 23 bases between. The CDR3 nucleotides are TGTGCCAGCGTGCGAGAGACCTCCTCGGGGGACCAGTACTTC. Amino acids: CASVRETSSGDQYF.

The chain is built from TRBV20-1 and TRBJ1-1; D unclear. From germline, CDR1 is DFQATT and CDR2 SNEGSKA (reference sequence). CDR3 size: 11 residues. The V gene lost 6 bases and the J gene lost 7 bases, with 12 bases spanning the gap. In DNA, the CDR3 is TGCAGTGCCGTGGGCCAGTTTGAAGCTTTCTTT. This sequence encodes CSAVGQFEAFF.

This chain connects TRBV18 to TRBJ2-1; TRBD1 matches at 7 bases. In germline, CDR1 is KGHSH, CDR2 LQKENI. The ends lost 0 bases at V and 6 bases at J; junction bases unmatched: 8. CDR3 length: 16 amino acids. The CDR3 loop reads CASSPPAGGQGNEQFF. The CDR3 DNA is TGTGCCAGCTCACCACCGGCAGGGGGTCAGGGCAATGAGCAGTTCTTC.

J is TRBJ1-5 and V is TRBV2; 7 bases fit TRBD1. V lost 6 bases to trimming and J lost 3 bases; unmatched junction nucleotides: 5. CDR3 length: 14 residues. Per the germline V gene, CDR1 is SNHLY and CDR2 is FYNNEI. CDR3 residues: CASRGDSPNQPQHF. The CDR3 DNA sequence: TGTGCCAGCAGGGGGGACAGCCCCAATCAGCCCCAGCATTTT.

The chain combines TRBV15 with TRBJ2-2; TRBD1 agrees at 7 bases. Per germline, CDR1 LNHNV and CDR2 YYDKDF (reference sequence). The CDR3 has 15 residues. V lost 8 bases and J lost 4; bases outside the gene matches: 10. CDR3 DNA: TGTGCCACCCGCGTGCAGCAGGGGGTCACCGGGGAGCTGTTTTTT. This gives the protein CATRVQQGVTGELFF.

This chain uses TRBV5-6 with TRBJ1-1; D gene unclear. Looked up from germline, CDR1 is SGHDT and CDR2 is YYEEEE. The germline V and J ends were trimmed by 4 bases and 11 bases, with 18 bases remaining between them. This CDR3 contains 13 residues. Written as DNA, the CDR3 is TGTGCCAGCAGCCTCGAACCCCTGGAGCGGGCTTTCTTT. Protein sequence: CASSLEPLERAFF.

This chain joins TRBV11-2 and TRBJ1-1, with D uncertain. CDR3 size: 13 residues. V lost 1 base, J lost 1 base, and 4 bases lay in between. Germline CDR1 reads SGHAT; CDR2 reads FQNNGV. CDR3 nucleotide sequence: TGTGCCAGCAGCTTAGGAGGGAACACTGAAGCTTTCTTT. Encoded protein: CASSLGGNTEAFF.

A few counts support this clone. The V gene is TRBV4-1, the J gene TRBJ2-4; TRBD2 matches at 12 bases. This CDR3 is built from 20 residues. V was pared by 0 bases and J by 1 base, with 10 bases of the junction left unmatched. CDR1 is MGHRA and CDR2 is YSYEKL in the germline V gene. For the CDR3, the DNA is TGCGCCAGCAGCCAAGATGGACTAGCGGGGAGGTCGACGGCCAAAAACATTCAGTACTTC. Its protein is CASSQDGLAGRSTAKNIQYF.

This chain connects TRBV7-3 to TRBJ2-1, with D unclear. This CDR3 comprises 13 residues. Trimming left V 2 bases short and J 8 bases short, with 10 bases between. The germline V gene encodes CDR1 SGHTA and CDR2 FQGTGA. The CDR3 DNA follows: TGTGCCAGCAGCTTAGGGCTGAAGTATGAGCAGTTCTTC. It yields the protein CASSLGLKYEQFF.

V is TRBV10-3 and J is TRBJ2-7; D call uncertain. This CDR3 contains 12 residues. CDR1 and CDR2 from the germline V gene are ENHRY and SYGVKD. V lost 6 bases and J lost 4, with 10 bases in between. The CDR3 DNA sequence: TGTGCCATCAGAAAAGAGAGTTACGAGCAGTACTTC. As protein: CAIRKESYEQYF.

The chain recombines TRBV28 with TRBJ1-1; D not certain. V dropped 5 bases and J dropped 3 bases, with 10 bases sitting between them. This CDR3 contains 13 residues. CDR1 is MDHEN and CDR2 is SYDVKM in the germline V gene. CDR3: CASSPYSDTEAFF. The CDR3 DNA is TGTGCCAGCAGTCCCTATTCGGACACTGAAGCTTTCTTT.

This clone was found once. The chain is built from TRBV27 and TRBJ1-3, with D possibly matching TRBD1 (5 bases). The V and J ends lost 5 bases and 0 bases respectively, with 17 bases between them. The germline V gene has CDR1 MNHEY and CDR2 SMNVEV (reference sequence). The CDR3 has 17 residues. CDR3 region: CASSPNLGPLSGNTIYF. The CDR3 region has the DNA TGTGCCAGCAGTCCCAATTTGGGGCCTCTCTCTGGAAACACCATATATTTT.

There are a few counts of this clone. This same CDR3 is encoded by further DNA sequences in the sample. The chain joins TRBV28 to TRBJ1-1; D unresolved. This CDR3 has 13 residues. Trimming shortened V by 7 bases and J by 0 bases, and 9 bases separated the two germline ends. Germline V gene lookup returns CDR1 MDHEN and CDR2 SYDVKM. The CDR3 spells CASIGHMNTEAFF. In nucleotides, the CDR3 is TGTGCCAGCATTGGGCACATGAACACTGAAGCTTTCTTT. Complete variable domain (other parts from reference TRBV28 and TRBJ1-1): DVKVTQSSRYLVKRTGEKVFLECVQDMDHENMFWYRQDPGLGLRLIYFSYDVKMKEKGDIPEGYSVSREKKERFSLILESASTNQTSMYLCASIGHMNTEAFFGQGTRLTVV.

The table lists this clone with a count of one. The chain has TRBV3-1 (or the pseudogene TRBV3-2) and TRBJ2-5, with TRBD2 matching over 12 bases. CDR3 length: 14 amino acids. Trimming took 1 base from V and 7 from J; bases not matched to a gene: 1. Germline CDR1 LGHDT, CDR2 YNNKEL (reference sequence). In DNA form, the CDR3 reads TGTGCCAGCAGCCAAGCTAGCGGGGGGGCGACCCAGTACTTC. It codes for CASSQASGGATQYF.

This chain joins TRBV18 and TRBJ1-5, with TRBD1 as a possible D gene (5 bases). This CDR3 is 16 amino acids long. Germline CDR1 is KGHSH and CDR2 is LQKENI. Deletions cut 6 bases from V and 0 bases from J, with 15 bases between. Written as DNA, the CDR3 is TGTGCCAGCTCTCGCTCAGGGCTTAATAGCAATCAGCCCCAGCATTTT. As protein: CASSRSGLNSNQPQHF.

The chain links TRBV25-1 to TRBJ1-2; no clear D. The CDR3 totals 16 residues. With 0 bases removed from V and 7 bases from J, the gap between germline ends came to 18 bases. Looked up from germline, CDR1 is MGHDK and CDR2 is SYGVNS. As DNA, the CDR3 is TGTGCCAGCAGTGAATATAAAGGAGGCGGCCGGACTGGCTACACCTTC. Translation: CASSEYKGGGRTGYTF.

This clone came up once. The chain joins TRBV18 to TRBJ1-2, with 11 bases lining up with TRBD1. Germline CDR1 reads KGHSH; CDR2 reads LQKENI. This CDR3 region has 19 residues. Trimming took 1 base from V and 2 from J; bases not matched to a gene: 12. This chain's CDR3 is CASSPLGQGAVVANYGYTF. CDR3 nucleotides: TGTGCCAGCTCACCACTCGGACAGGGGGCAGTTGTGGCGAACTATGGCTACACCTTC.

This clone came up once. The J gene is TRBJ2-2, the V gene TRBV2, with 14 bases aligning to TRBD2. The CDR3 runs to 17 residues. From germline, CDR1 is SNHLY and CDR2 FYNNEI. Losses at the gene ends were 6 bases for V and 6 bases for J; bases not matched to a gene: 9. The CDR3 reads CASSVIRLAGGPGELFF. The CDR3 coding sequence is TGTGCCAGCAGCGTAATTCGACTAGCGGGGGGGCCCGGGGAGCTGTTTTTT.

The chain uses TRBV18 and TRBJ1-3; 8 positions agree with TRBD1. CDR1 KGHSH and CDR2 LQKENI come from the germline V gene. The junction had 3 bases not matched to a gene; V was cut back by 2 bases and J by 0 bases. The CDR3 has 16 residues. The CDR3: CASSPGQGDSGNTIYF. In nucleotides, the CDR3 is TGTGCCAGCTCACCAGGACAGGGAGACTCTGGAAACACCATATATTTT.

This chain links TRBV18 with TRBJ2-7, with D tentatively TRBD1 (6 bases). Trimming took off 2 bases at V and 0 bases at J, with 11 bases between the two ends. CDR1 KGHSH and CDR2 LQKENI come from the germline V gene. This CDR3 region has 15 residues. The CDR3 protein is CASSPTTGPSYEQYF. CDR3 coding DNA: TGTGCCAGCTCACCAACCACAGGGCCCTCCTACGAGCAGTACTTC.

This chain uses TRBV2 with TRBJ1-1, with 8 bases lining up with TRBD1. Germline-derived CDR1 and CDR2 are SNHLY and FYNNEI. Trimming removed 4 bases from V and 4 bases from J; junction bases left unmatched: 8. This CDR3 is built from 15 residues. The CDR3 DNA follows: TGTGCCAGCAGTGCCTACTTGCAGGGGGCCACTGAAGCTTTCTTT. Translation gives CASSAYLQGATEAFF.